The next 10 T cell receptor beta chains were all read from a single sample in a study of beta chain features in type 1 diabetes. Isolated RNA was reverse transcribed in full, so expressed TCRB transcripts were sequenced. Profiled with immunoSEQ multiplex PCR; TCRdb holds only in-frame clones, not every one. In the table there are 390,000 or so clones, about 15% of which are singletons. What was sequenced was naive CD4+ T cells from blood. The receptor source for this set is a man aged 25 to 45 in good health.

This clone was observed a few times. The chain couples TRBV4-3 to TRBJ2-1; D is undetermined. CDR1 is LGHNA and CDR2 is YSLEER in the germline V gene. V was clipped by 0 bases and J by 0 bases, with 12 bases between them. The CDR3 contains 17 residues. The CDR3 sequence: CASSQEPLGLSYNEQFF. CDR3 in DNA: TGCGCCAGCAGCCAAGAGCCTCTAGGCCTCTCCTACAATGAGCAGTTCTTC.

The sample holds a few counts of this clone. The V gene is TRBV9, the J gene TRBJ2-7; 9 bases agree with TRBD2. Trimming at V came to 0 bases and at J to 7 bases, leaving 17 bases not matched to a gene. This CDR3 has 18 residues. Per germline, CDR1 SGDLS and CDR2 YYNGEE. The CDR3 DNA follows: TGTGCCAGCAGCGTAGACCCCCTATCTGGGGGCGGGAGGGGAGAGCAGTACGTC. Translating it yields CASSVDPLSGGGRGEQYV.

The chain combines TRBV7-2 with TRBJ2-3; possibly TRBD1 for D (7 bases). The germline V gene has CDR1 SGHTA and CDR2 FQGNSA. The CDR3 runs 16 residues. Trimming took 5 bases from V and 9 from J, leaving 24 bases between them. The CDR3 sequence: CASSPRWGQLTRTQYF. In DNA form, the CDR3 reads TGTGCCAGCAGCCCAAGGTGGGGACAGTTGACTAGGACGCAGTATTTT.

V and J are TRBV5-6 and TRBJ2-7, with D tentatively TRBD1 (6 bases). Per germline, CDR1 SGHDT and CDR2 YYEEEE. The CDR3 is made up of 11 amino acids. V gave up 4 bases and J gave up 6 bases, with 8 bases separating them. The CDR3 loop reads CASSHRAEQYV. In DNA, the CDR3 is TGTGCCAGCAGCCACAGGGCCGAGCAGTACGTC.

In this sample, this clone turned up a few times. DNA of the CDR3: TGTGCCAGCTCACGCGGGACTACACAAGAGACCCAGTACTTC. It encodes CASSRGTTQETQYF. The rearrangement links TRBV18 to TRBJ2-5; TRBD2 agrees at 7 bases. The germline V gene encodes CDR1 KGHSH and CDR2 LQKENI. This CDR3 comprises 14 residues. After removal of 4 bases from V and 2 bases from J, the junction contained 4 bases not matched to a gene.

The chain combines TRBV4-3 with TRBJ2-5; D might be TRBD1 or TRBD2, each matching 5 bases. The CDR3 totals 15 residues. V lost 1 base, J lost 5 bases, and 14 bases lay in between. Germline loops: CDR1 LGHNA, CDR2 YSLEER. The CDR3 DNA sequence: TGCGCCAGCAGCCAAGGCTCGAGGGGCTTCGAGACCCAGTACTTC. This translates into CASSQGSRGFETQYF.

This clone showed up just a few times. This CDR3 reads CASSPPRRGDTDTQYF. CDR3 DNA: TGCGCCAGCAGCCCCCCCCGGCGGGGGGACACAGATACGCAGTATTTT. The chain combines TRBV4-3 with TRBJ2-3; TRBD2 matches 8 bases. The CDR3 runs 16 residues. Germline lookup yields CDR1 LGHNA and CDR2 YSLEER. V gave up 4 bases and J gave up 2 bases; unmatched junction bases: 8.

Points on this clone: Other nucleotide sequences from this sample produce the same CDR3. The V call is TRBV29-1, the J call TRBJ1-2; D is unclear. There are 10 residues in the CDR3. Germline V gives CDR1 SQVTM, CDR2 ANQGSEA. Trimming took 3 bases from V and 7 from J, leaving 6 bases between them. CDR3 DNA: TGCAGCGTTGAGGGTGGTGGCTACACCTTC. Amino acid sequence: CSVEGGGYTF.

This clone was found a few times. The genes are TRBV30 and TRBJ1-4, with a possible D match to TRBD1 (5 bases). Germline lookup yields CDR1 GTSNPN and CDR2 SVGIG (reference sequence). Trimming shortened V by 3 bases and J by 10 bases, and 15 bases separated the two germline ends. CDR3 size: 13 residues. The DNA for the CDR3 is TGTGCCTGGAGGCCACAGGCAATCGGAAAACTGTTTTTT. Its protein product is CAWRPQAIGKLFF.

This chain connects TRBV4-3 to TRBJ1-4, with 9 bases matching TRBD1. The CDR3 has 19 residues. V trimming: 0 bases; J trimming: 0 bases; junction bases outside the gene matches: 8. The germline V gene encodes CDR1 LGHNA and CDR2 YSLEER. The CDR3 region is CASSQDLDRGSATNEKLFF. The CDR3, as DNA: TGCGCCAGCAGCCAAGATCTGGACAGGGGATCGGCAACTAATGAAAAACTGTTTTTT.